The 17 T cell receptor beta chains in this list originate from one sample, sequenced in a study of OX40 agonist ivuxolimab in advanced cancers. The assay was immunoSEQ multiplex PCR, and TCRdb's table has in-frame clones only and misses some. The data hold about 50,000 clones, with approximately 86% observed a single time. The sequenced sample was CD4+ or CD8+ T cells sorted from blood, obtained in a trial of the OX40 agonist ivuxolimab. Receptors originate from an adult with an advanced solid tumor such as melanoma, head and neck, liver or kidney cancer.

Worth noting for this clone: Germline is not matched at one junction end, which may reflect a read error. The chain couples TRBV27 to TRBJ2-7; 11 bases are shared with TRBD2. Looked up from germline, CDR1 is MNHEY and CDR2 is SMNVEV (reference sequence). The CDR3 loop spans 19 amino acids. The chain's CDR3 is CASILVTSGRNRAFYEQYF. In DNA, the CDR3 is TGTGCCAGCATTTTAGTAACTAGCGGGAGAAATCGGGCCTTTTACGAGCAGTACTTC.

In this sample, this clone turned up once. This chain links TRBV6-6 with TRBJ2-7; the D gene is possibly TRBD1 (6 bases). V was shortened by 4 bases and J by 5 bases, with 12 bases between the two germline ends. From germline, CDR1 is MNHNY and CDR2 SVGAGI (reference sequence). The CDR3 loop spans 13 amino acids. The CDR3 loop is CASSSQGIHEQYF. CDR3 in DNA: TGTGCCAGCAGTTCTCAGGGGATCCACGAGCAGTACTTC.

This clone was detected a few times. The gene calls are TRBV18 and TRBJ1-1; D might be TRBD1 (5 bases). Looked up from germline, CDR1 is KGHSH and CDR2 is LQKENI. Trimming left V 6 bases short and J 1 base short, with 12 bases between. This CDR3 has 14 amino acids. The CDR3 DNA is TGTGCCAGCTCCCAAACCGGGGCGAACACTGAAGCTTTCTTT. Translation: CASSQTGANTEAFF.

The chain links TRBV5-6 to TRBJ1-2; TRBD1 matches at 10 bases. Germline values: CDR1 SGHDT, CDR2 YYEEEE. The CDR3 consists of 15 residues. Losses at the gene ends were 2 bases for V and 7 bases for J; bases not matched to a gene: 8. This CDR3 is CASSLPGQGLAGYTF. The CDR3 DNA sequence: TGTGCCAGCAGCTTACCGGGACAGGGGCTCGCTGGCTACACCTTC.

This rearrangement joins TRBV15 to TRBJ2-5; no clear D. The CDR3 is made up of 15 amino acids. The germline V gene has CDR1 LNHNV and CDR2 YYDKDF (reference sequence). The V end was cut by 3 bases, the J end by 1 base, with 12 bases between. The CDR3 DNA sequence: TGTGCCACCAGCAGGAAGAGAAACAGCCAAGAGACCCAGTACTTC. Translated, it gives CATSRKRNSQETQYF.

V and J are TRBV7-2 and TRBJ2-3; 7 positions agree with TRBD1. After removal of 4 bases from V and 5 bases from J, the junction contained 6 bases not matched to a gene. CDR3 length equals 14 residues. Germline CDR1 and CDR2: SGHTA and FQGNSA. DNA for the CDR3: TGTGCCAGCAGCTCCCGACAGGGAATAGATACGCAGTATTTT. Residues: CASSSRQGIDTQYF.

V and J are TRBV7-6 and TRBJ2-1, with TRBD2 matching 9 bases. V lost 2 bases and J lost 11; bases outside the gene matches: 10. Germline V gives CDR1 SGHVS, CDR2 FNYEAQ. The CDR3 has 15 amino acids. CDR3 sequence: CASSLIDAGGPQQFF. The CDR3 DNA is TGTGCCAGCAGCTTAATTGACGCGGGAGGGCCCCAGCAGTTCTTC.

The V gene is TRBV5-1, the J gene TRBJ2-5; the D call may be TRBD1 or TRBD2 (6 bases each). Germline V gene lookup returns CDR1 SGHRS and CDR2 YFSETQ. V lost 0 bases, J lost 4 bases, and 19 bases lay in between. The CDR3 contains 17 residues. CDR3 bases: TGCGCCAGCAGCTTGGCCTCTCTCGGGGGCTCTGGAGAGACCCAGTACTTC. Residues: CASSLASLGGSGETQYF.

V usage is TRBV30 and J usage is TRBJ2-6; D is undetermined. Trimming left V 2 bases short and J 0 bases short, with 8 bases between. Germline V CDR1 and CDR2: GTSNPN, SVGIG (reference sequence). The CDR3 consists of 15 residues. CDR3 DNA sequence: TGTGCCTGGAGTCAGGCCTCCTCTGGGGCCAACGTCCTGACTTTC. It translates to CAWSQASSGANVLTF.

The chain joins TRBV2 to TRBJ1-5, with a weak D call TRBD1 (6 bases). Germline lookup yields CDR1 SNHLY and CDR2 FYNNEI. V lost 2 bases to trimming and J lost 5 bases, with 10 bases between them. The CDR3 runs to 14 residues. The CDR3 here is CASSERGGYQPQHF. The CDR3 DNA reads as TGTGCCAGCAGTGAAAGGGGGGGGTATCAGCCCCAGCATTTT.

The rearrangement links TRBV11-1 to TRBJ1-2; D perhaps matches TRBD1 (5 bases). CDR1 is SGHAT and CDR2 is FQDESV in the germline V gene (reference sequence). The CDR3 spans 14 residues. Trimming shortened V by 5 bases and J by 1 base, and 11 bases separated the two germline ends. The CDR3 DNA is TGTGCCAGCAGCCTCCTTCAGGGTAACTATGGCTACACCTTC. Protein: CASSLLQGNYGYTF.

As DNA, the CDR3 is TGTGCCAGCAGTGAAAGGCAAGAGGGGACCCAGTACTTC. Its translation is CASSERQEGTQYF. The gene calls are TRBV2 and TRBJ2-5; tentative D call: TRBD2 (5 bases). Trimming took off 2 bases at V and 7 bases at J, with 11 bases between the two ends. The CDR3 runs 13 residues. Germline lookup yields CDR1 SNHLY and CDR2 FYNNEI.

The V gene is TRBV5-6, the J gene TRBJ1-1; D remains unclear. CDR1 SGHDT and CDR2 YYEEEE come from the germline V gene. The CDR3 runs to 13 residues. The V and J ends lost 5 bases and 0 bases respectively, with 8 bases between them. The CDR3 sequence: CASRLYMNTEAFF. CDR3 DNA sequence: TGTGCCAGCAGGCTGTACATGAACACTGAAGCTTTCTTT. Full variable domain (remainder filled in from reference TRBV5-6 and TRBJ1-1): DAGVTQSPTHLIKTRGQQVTLRCSPKSGHDTVSWYQQALGQGPQFIFQYYEEEERQRGNFPDRFSGHQFPNYSSELNVNALLLGDSALYLCASRLYMNTEAFFGQGTRLTVV.

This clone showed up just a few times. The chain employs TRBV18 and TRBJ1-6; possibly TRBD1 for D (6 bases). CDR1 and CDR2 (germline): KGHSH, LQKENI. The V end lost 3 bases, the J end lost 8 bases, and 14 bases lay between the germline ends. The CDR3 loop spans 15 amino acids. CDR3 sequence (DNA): TGTGCCAGCTCACCGTTGGGGGCTGGGGATTCACCCCTCCACTTT. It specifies CASSPLGAGDSPLHF.

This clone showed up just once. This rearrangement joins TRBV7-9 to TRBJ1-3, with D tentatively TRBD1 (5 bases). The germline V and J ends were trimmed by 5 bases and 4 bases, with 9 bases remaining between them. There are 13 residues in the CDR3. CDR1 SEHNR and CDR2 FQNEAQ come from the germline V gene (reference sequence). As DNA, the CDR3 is TGTGCCAGCAGCGTGACAGAAGGAAACACCATATATTTT. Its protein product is CASSVTEGNTIYF.

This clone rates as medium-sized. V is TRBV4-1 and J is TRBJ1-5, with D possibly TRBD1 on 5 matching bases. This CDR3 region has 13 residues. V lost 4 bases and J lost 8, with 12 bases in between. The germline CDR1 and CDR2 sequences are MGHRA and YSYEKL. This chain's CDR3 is CASSLAVGEPQHF. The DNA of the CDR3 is TGCGCCAGCAGCCTGGCTGTGGGGGAGCCCCAGCATTTT.

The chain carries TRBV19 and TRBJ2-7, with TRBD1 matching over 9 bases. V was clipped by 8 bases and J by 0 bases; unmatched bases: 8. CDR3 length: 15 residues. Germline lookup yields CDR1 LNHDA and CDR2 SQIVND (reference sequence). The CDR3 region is CASGTGLWGSYEQYF. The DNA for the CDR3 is TGTGCCAGTGGGACAGGGCTTTGGGGCTCCTACGAGCAGTACTTC. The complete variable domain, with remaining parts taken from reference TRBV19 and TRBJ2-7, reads DGGITQSPKYLFRKEGQNVTLSCEQNLNHDAMYWYRQDPGQGLRLIYYSQIVNDFQKGDIAEGYSVSREKKESFPLTVTSAQKNPTAFYLCASGTGLWGSYEQYFGPGTRLTVT.